The TCR beta chain under discussion was sequenced for a study of blood T cell repertoires in COVID-19. Study context: Material from acute and convalescent COVID-19 was sourced from the United States, Italy and Spain.

The V gene lost 5 bases and the J gene lost 0 bases, with 14 bases spanning the gap. Germline V gene data show CDR1 as GTSNPN and CDR2 as SVGIG (reference sequence). This CDR3 is built from 15 residues. Authors' analysis steps: Reference gene primer amplification yielded estimated nucleated cell counts. Assay: immunoSEQ multiplex PCR; the TCRdb copy retains only in-frame clones and omits some. For V, J and clone size, that table is used; D and trimming come from the DNA. The table records about 180,000 clones, 70% to 90% of them present only once. The sample was peripheral blood. This clonotype originated in a woman aged 30 to 39 with active or convalescent COVID-19. This chain uses TRBV30 with TRBJ1-5, with TRBD1 as a possible D gene (6 bases). CDR3 amino acids: CAWAQGIYSNQPQHF. Written as DNA, the CDR3 is TGTGCCTGGGCTCAGGGGATCTATAGCAATCAGCCCCAGCATTTT.